One sample yielded the 29 T cell receptor beta chains listed below, sequenced in a study of low-dose radiotherapy and immunotherapy resistance in tumors. The sample's time point: after trial treatment. The treatment denotes: LDRT plus nivolumab, ipilimumab, low-dose cyclophosphamide and aspirin (RACIN trial). Gene-specific TRAV and TRBV primers were used for first-strand cDNA, covering alpha and beta chains. With a V-primer adapter and a constant-region primer, TCRs were amplified for roughly 18 PCR cycles. TCRdb analysed the reads with MiXCR anew, one entry per CDR3 protein. The repertoire holds around 60,000 distinct CDR3 sequences, with less than 30% as singletons. Source: PBMCs, taken after low-dose radiotherapy plus immunotherapy. These TCRs come from a male donor with prostate cancer.

This clonotype was seen ten or more times. This chain uses TRBV6-2 or TRBV6-3 with TRBJ2-2; D unresolved. The germline V gene has CDR1 MNHEY and CDR2 SVGEGT. V lost 5 bases, J lost 7 bases, and 8 bases lay in between. The CDR3 loop spans 12 amino acids. The CDR3 here is CASSIPLGELFF. The CDR3 coding sequence is TGTGCCAGCAGTATTCCCCTCGGGGAGCTGTTTTTT.

CDR3 nucleotide sequence: TGTGCCAGCAGCTTAAGTCCCGTATTAGATACGCAGTATTTT. As protein: CASSLSPVLDTQYF. The J gene is TRBJ2-3, the V gene TRBV13; D not resolved. V shed 2 bases and J shed 5 bases, with 11 bases lying between them. The CDR3 spans 14 residues. The germline gives CDR1 PRHDT, CDR2 FYEKMQ (reference sequence).

This clonotype was recorded a few times. This chain uses TRBV6-2 or TRBV6-3 with TRBJ2-3; D is unclear. Germline CDR1 reads MNHEY; CDR2 reads SVGEGT. The germline V and J ends were trimmed by 6 bases and 0 bases, with 16 bases remaining between them. The CDR3 has 16 residues. Here the CDR3 DNA reads TGTGCCAGCAGCAGAGGACCAGTCGCTAGCACAGATACGCAGTATTTT. Translation gives CASSRGPVASTDTQYF.

Worth noting for this clonotype: A far larger clone differs by one base, so this is likely a read error. V gene TRBV6-2 or TRBV6-3 combines with J gene TRBJ2-7; no clear D gene. V gave up 5 bases and J gave up 7 bases, with 24 bases separating them. The length of the CDR3 is 16 residues. Germline CDR1 MNHEY, CDR2 SVGEGT. CDR3 DNA sequence: TGTGCCAGCAGTGAATTCGTATCGACACCCTACAATGAGCAGTACTTC. Its protein is CASSEFVSTPYNEQYF.

This clonotype has a count of ten or more. The chain has TRBV7-3 and TRBJ2-7; 9 bases match TRBD2. Germline trimming cut 0 bases from V and 2 bases from J; bases unmatched to any gene: 5. Germline CDR1 and CDR2: SGHTA and FQGTGA. The CDR3 sequence is 16 residues long. CDR3 sequence (DNA): TGTGCCAGCAGCTTAACGGCGGGAGGGAACGCCTACGAGCAGTACTTC. Encoded protein: CASSLTAGGNAYEQYF.

This clonotype was recorded a few times. The chain employs TRBV6-2 or TRBV6-3 and TRBJ2-1, with 10 bases that match TRBD1. Germline lookup yields CDR1 MNHEY and CDR2 SVGEGT. This CDR3 comprises 15 residues. V dropped 6 bases and J dropped 5; count of bases not matched to a gene: 7. CDR3 in DNA: TGTGCCAGCAGCCCTCGGGGGACAGGGGACAATGAGCAGTTCTTC. This sequence encodes CASSPRGTGDNEQFF.

The J gene is TRBJ2-1, the V gene TRBV19; the D is unclear. The CDR3 contains 14 residues. Germline lookup yields CDR1 LNHDA and CDR2 SQIVND (reference sequence). V dropped 3 bases and J dropped 3 bases, with 9 bases sitting between them. CDR3 nucleotides: TGTGCCAGTAGTATGTCAAACGACTACAATGAGCAGTTCTTC. The encoded protein is CASSMSNDYNEQFF.

The chain recombines TRBV29-1 with TRBJ1-1; a weak D match, TRBD1 (6 bases). Germline-derived CDR1 and CDR2 are SQVTM and ANQGSEA. V lost 7 bases and J lost 3, with 15 bases in between. The CDR3 has 13 residues. CDR3 sequence reads: CSGANRVYTEAFF. As DNA, the CDR3 is TGCAGCGGGGCTAACAGGGTTTACACTGAAGCTTTCTTT.

There are many counts of this clonotype. This chain uses TRBV13 with TRBJ1-1; no clear D. Trimming took 0 bases from V and 8 from J, leaving 13 bases between them. The CDR3 consists of 14 residues. CDR1 PRHDT and CDR2 FYEKMQ come from the germline V gene (reference sequence). CDR3 amino acids: CASSLGPSGMEAFF. CDR3 nucleotides: TGTGCCAGCAGCTTAGGCCCGTCGGGGATGGAAGCTTTCTTT.

The chain carries TRBV6-6 and TRBJ1-4; possible D gene TRBD1, 5 bases. Germline V gene sequence: CDR1 MNHNY, CDR2 SVGAGI (reference sequence). V was cut by 10 bases and J by 0 bases, with 12 bases left in between. This CDR3 has 14 amino acids. CDR3 nucleotides: TGTGCCATTCGAGACAGTCCAACTAATGAAAAACTGTTTTTT. Translating it yields CAIRDSPTNEKLFF.

Of note for this clonotype: A far larger clone is a single base away, which makes a read error likely. This rearrangement joins TRBV20-1 to TRBJ2-5; the D is unclear. Germline V gives CDR1 DFQATT, CDR2 SNEGSKA (reference sequence). The length of the CDR3 is 12 residues. In DNA form, the CDR3 reads TGCGGATACTCCCGGGCAAACAATGAGCAGTACTTC. This translates into CGYSRANNEQYF.

This clonotype occurred a few times. A far larger clone lies a single base away; this is likely a read error. The CDR3 bases are TGTGCCAGCAGCACCCGGGATACGCAGTATTTT. Translation gives CASSTRDTQYF. The rearrangement joins TRBV7-8 to TRBJ2-3, with D unresolved. V was trimmed by 5 bases and J by 6 bases, leaving 6 bases between them. Germline assignment: CDR1 SGHVS and CDR2 FQNEAQ. The CDR3 is made up of 11 amino acids.

This clonotype has just one count. With a far larger clone one base away, a read error is the likely cause. The chain recombines TRBV7-2 with TRBJ2-7, with D unclear. CDR3 size: 14 residues. CDR1 SGHTA and CDR2 FQGNSA come from the germline V gene. Between the trimmed V and J ends, which lost 5 bases and 7 bases, there was a span of 18 bases. In DNA, the CDR3 is TGTGCCAGCAGCACATCCAGCTCCTACAATGAGCAGTACTTC. Translated, it gives CASSTSSSYNEQYF. Drawing the rest from reference TRBV7-2 and TRBJ2-7, the complete variable domain is GAGVSQSPSNKVTEKGKDVELRCDPISGHTALYWYRQSLGQGLEFLIYFQGNSAPDKSGLPSDRFSAERTGGSVSTLTIQRTQQEDSAVYLCASSTSSSYNEQYFGPGTRLTVT.

At least ten counts were recorded for this clonotype. The rearrangement uses TRBV19 and TRBJ2-3; a possible D gene is TRBD2 (6 bases). V dropped 6 bases and J dropped 5 bases, with 18 bases sitting between them. CDR1 and CDR2 (germline): LNHDA, SQIVND (reference sequence). The CDR3 runs to 15 residues. The CDR3 DNA reads TGTGCCAGTAGGCCCGGAGGGCTAGTGGGAGATACGCAGTATTTT. Its translation is CASRPGGLVGDTQYF.

The J gene is TRBJ1-2, the V gene TRBV9, with a tentative D call TRBD1 (5 bases). The germline V gene has CDR1 SGDLS and CDR2 YYNGEE. V was clipped by 6 bases and J by 1 base, with 19 bases between them. The CDR3 spans 16 residues. The CDR3 DNA is TGTGCCAGCACCATCTCCGGGACCAACTTTAACTATGGCTACACCTTC. It translates to CASTISGTNFNYGYTF. Supplemented by reference TRBV9 and TRBJ1-2, the full variable domain reads DSGVTQTPKHLITATGQRVTLRCSPRSGDLSVYWYQQSLDQGLQFLIQYYNGEERAKGNILERFSAQQFPDLHSELNLSSLELGDSALYFCASTISGTNFNYGYTFGSGTRLTVV.

In its sample, this clonotype was seen many times. The J gene is TRBJ2-2, the V gene TRBV30, with a weak D call TRBD2 (5 bases). The CDR3 sequence is 14 residues long. The V and J ends lost 3 bases and 5 bases respectively, with 13 bases between them. The germline V gene has CDR1 GTSNPN and CDR2 SVGIG (reference sequence). DNA for the CDR3: TGTGCCTGGAGGAGAGGGTGGGAGACCGGGGAGCTGTTTTTT. The encoded protein is CAWRRGWETGELFF.

The V gene is TRBV2, the J gene TRBJ2-1; D may be TRBD1 or TRBD2 (5 bases each). Germline V gene data show CDR1 as SNHLY and CDR2 as FYNNEI. Trimming stripped 4 bases from V and 7 bases from J, with 11 bases between. This CDR3 is built from 13 residues. This chain's CDR3 is CASSVVRENEQFF. The CDR3 region has the DNA TGTGCCAGCAGTGTAGTCAGGGAGAATGAGCAGTTCTTC. The variable domain in full, with the rest retrieved from reference TRBV2 and TRBJ2-1, is EPEVTQTPSHQVTQMGQEVILRCVPISNHLYFYWYRQILGQKVEFLVSFYNNEISEKSEIFDDQFSVERPDGSNFTLKIRSTKLEDSAMYFCASSVVRENEQFFGPGTRLTVL.

The genes are TRBV2 and TRBJ1-2; a possible D gene is TRBD1 (6 bases). Looked up from germline, CDR1 is SNHLY and CDR2 is FYNNEI. The CDR3 totals 13 residues. Between the trimmed V and J ends, which lost 7 bases and 4 bases, there was a span of 13 bases. The CDR3 sequence is CASNWGGAYGYTF. The CDR3 DNA sequence: TGTGCCAGCAACTGGGGGGGGGCCTATGGCTACACCTTC.

By proportion, this clonotype is medium-sized. The chain carries TRBV5-1 and TRBJ2-1; TRBD2 aligns across 8 bases. CDR1 and CDR2 from the germline V gene are SGHRS and YFSETQ. The CDR3 is made up of 16 amino acids. The junction had 4 bases not matched to a gene; V was cut back by 0 bases and J by 2 bases. The CDR3 sequence is CASSLARTSTYNEQFF. The CDR3 DNA is TGCGCCAGCAGCTTGGCTAGGACTAGCACCTACAATGAGCAGTTCTTC.

In this sample, this clonotype turned up many times. The rearrangement joins TRBV7-8 to TRBJ1-2; perhaps TRBD1 as D (6 bases). V gave up 1 base and J gave up 6 bases, with 18 bases separating them. The CDR3 is made up of 16 amino acids. Germline values: CDR1 SGHVS, CDR2 FQNEAQ. The CDR3 protein is CASSLVGGQKGDGYTF. CDR3 nucleotides: TGTGCCAGCAGCTTAGTGGGAGGACAGAAGGGAGATGGCTACACCTTC.

Points on this clonotype: One base away lies a much larger clone, so this may be a sequencing read error. This chain uses TRBV19 with TRBJ1-4; D possibly corresponds to TRBD1 (5 bases). Between the trimmed V and J ends, which lost 5 bases and 5 bases, there was a span of 24 bases. CDR3 length: 18 amino acids. Looked up from germline, CDR1 is LNHDA and CDR2 is SQIVND (reference sequence). CDR3 protein: CASSDSGRIIVPNEKLFF. As DNA, the CDR3 is TGTGCCAGTAGTGACAGTGGGCGTATTATCGTCCCAAATGAAAAACTGTTTTTT.

The table lists this clonotype with many counts. This rearrangement joins TRBV11-1 to TRBJ2-3, with 9 positions matching TRBD1. Germline values: CDR1 SGHAT, CDR2 FQDESV (reference sequence). J lost 1 base, V lost 3 bases, and 5 bases had no gene match. CDR3 size: 16 residues. The CDR3 sequence is CASSFGQGFGTDTQYF. In DNA, the CDR3 is TGTGCCAGCAGCTTCGGACAGGGGTTCGGCACAGATACGCAGTATTTT.

The chain uses TRBV7-8 and TRBJ2-3, with D possibly TRBD1 on 6 matching bases. Germline V lookup: CDR1 SGHVS, CDR2 FQNEAQ. Trimming pared 2 bases from V and 5 bases from J, leaving 17 bases between. This CDR3 comprises 16 residues. CDR3 region: CASSLTGQGRGDTQYF. CDR3 sequence (DNA): TGTGCCAGCAGCTTAACCGGGCAGGGGAGAGGAGATACGCAGTATTTT.

This clonotype was observed at least ten times. The J gene is TRBJ2-5, the V gene TRBV11-2; TRBD2 matches 11 bases. This CDR3 region has 16 residues. Germline CDR1 and CDR2: SGHAT and FQNNGV. V shed 0 bases and J 5 bases; nucleotides not matched to a gene: 5. The CDR3 sequence is CASSLETSGVGETQYF. CDR3 sequence (DNA): TGTGCCAGCAGCTTAGAGACTAGCGGGGTCGGGGAGACCCAGTACTTC.

This clonotype was seen ten or more times. The chain has TRBV7-2 and TRBJ1-5; D remains unclear. There are 16 residues in the CDR3. Germline V lookup: CDR1 SGHTA, CDR2 FQGNSA. The ends were cut back, 1 base at V and 2 bases at J, with 12 bases in the middle. For the CDR3, the DNA is TGTGCCAGCAGCTTAGGCCCGGGGAGAGGCAATCAGCCCCAGCATTTT. Its protein product is CASSLGPGRGNQPQHF.

This clonotype was seen ten or more times. The rearrangement links TRBV7-9 to TRBJ2-5; 7 bases fit TRBD1. Germline V gives CDR1 SEHNR, CDR2 FQNEAQ (reference sequence). This CDR3 contains 15 residues. V shed 0 bases, J shed 1 base, and the junction held 2 bases outside the gene matches. The CDR3 DNA reads as TGTGCCAGCAGCTTAGCGGGACAGCCCCAAGAGACCCAGTACTTC. It specifies CASSLAGQPQETQYF.

CDR3 bases: TGCAGTGCTACTAGCGGGGGTCGCACAGATACGCAGTATTTT. Protein sequence: CSATSGGRTDTQYF. This chain links TRBV20-1 with TRBJ2-3; TRBD2 aligns across 10 bases. This CDR3 region has 14 residues. Looked up from germline, CDR1 is DFQATT and CDR2 is SNEGSKA (reference sequence). The V segment lost 4 bases and the J segment 1 base; nucleotides outside the gene matches: 2.

Note on this clonotype: This likely came from a read error, as a far larger clone is one base away. The chain couples TRBV10-3 to TRBJ1-6; D unclear. The CDR3 consists of 11 residues. Trimming removed 4 bases at V and 11 bases at J, with 6 bases between. Germline V gene lookup returns CDR1 ENHRY and CDR2 SYGVKD. Here the CDR3 reads CAISAMAPLHF. CDR3 sequence (DNA): TGTGCCATCAGTGCGATGGCACCCCTCCACTTT.

This clonotype was seen at least ten times. This CDR3 is CATSDLPRGSSTDTQYF. CDR3 DNA sequence: TGTGCCACCAGTGATTTGCCCAGGGGAAGTAGCACAGATACGCAGTATTTT. The gene calls are TRBV24-1 and TRBJ2-3; D possibly corresponds to TRBD1 (6 bases). V shed 0 bases and J shed 0 bases, with 12 bases lying between them. Germline values: CDR1 KGHDR, CDR2 SFDVKD. The CDR3 covers 17 residues.